This T cell receptor (beta chain) was obtained from a study of blood T cell repertoires in COVID-19. Study context: The United States, Italy and Spain supplied acute and convalescent COVID-19 samples. The cDNA or gDNA used as material had been derived from T cells, B-cell-depleted T cells, or PBMCs.

Germline V gene lookup returns CDR1 GTSNPN and CDR2 SVGIG (reference sequence). V was clipped by 3 bases and J by 3 bases, with 9 bases between them. This CDR3 is built from 14 residues. Clones were sequenced by immunoSEQ multiplex PCR, and TCRdb holds only the in-frame ones, with some missing. The data hold about 73,000 clones, with approximately 89% observed a single time. This clone was detected once. The sequenced sample consisted of peripheral blood. The sequence was collected from an elderly man with acute or convalescent COVID-19. The chain links TRBV30 to TRBJ1-6, with a tentative D call TRBD1 (5 bases). CDR3 nucleotides: TGTGCCTGGAGCGTCGACAGCTATAATTCACCCCTCCACTTT. Protein product: CAWSVDSYNSPLHF.